Shown below are 25 T cell receptor beta chains from a single sample sequenced in a study of identical twins (TCRdb year 2016). The library was generated by 5' RACE. TCRdb names Illumina HiSeq 2000 as the instrument used. TCRdb applied fastp at Q25 and MiXCR to the public reads, then kept only in-frame beta chains. Each entry is one CDR3 protein sequence, shown with its most common DNA and genes. This sample gives roughly 690,000 distinct CDR3 sequences in total; less than 7% of them show up just once. Roughly 1.6% of the sample is in the top ten clones. The sequencing sample was made of naive T cells sorted from blood. Reading the label with the study, this specimen's cell subset or site is: cells isolated with a human naive T-cell isolation kit. The receptor source for this set is a man aged 18 to 29 in good health.

In its sample, this clonotype was seen many times. V gene TRBV6-5 combines with J gene TRBJ2-5; D unresolved. The V gene lost 0 bases and the J gene lost 4 bases, with 9 bases spanning the gap. The CDR3 length is 14 residues. The germline CDR1 and CDR2 sequences are MNHEY and SVGAGI. CDR3 protein: CASSYSLAVETQYF. CDR3 bases: TGTGCCAGCAGTTACTCGCTTGCGGTAGAGACCCAGTACTTC.

With respect to this clonotype: Being one base from a much bigger clone, this may be a read error. Since the CDR3 does not end with the conserved phenylalanine or tryptophan, this likely comes from a read error. The chain recombines TRBV12-3 or TRBV12-4 with TRBJ2-7; tentative D call: TRBD2 (5 bases). V was trimmed by 5 bases and J by 4 bases, leaving 9 bases between them. The CDR3 consists of 12 residues. CDR3 protein: CASSGGPYEQYL. CDR3 in DNA: TGTGCCAGCAGTGGAGGTCCTTACGAGCAGTACCTC.

This clonotype was seen a handful of times. The chain couples TRBV5-4 to TRBJ2-6, with no clear D. CDR3 length equals 18 residues. With 5 bases removed from V and 0 bases from J, the gap between germline ends came to 18 bases. Germline V CDR1 and CDR2: SGHNT, YYREEE (reference sequence). CDR3 sequence: CASSIRAHSLSGANVLTF. The CDR3, as DNA: TGTGCCAGCAGTATCCGGGCTCACTCCCTCTCTGGGGCCAACGTCCTGACTTTC. The full variable domain, rest sourced from reference TRBV5-4 and TRBJ2-6, is ETGVTQSPTHLIKTRGQQVTLRCSSQSGHNTVSWYQQALGQGPQFIFQYYREEENGRGNFPPRFSGLQFPNYSSELNVNALELDDSALYLCASSIRAHSLSGANVLTFGAGSRLTVL.

This clonotype was recorded at least ten times. This chain joins TRBV12-3 or TRBV12-4 and TRBJ2-2; D is uncertain. V was cut by 6 bases and J by 8 bases, with 10 bases left in between. The CDR3 is 12 residues long. CDR3 loop: CASSPAEGELFF. DNA of the CDR3: TGTGCCAGCAGCCCCGCGGAAGGGGAGCTGTTTTTT.

V usage is TRBV10-3 and J usage is TRBJ1-1, with 7 bases aligning to TRBD1. Germline V CDR1 and CDR2: ENHRY, SYGVKD. The junction had 10 bases not matched to a gene; V was cut back by 6 bases and J by 6 bases. The length of the CDR3 is 14 residues. The CDR3 nucleotides are TGTGCCATCAGGAACGACAGGGCTGTTCCTGAAGCTTTCTTT. Amino acids: CAIRNDRAVPEAFF.

In this sample, this clonotype turned up many times. The genes are TRBV7-9 and TRBJ2-6, with 8 bases fitting TRBD1. The V segment lost 8 bases and the J segment 0 bases; nucleotides outside the gene matches: 6. The CDR3 runs 16 residues. Germline lookup yields CDR1 SEHNR and CDR2 FQNEAQ (reference sequence). The CDR3 protein is CASRQGTSSGANVLTF. CDR3 in DNA: TGTGCCAGCCGACAGGGGACCTCCTCTGGGGCCAACGTCCTGACTTTC.

V is TRBV6-1 and J is TRBJ2-7, with 7 bases aligning to TRBD2. J was trimmed by 3 bases and V by 8 bases; bases with no gene match: 7. The CDR3 totals 13 residues. Germline assignment: CDR1 MNHNS and CDR2 SASEGT. The CDR3: CASARRENYEQYV. CDR3 DNA sequence: TGTGCCAGCGCCCGGCGGGAGAACTACGAGCAGTACGTC.

The chain joins TRBV7-8 to TRBJ1-1; D unclear. Trimming took off 5 bases at V and 0 bases at J, with 10 bases between the two ends. The CDR3 is 14 amino acids. Germline V gene lookup returns CDR1 SGHVS and CDR2 FQNEAQ. CDR3 coding DNA: TGTGCCAGCAGCCCCATCTCCATGAACACTGAAGCTTTCTTT. Protein: CASSPISMNTEAFF.

There are many counts of this clonotype. V usage is TRBV20-1 and J usage is TRBJ2-5, with D perhaps matching TRBD1 or TRBD2 (5 bases each). V was shortened by 5 bases and J by 5 bases, with 21 bases between the two germline ends. The CDR3 is 15 residues long. Germline CDR1 is DFQATT and CDR2 is SNEGSKA (reference sequence). The CDR3 DNA reads as TGCAGTGCTCTACCCACGACAGAGGGATGGGAGACCCAGTACTTC. Its protein is CSALPTTEGWETQYF.

This clonotype appeared a few times. The rearrangement links TRBV25-1 to TRBJ1-2, with no clear D. Trimming removed 4 bases at V and 4 bases at J, with 7 bases between. The CDR3 totals 12 residues. Germline V CDR1 and CDR2: MGHDK, SYGVNS. The CDR3 here is CASSGGSYGYTF. The CDR3 DNA reads TGTGCCAGCAGTGGGGGTTCCTATGGCTACACCTTC.

This clonotype was recorded at least ten times. V usage is TRBV12-3 or TRBV12-4 and J usage is TRBJ2-1; D possibly corresponds to TRBD2 (5 bases). V lost 5 bases to trimming and J lost 12 bases, with 20 bases between them. The CDR3 has 14 residues. CDR3 protein: CASSPTRTGQAQFF. The CDR3 DNA reads as TGTGCCAGCAGTCCCACTCGGACTGGCCAGGCGCAGTTCTTC.

J is TRBJ2-3 and V is TRBV25-1; 7 nucleotides agree with TRBD1. Germline values: CDR1 MGHDK, CDR2 SYGVNS. V dropped 2 bases and J dropped 2; count of bases not matched to a gene: 4. The CDR3 spans 15 residues. The CDR3, as DNA: TGTGCCAGCAGTGAACGGACAGGAGCCACAGATACGCAGTATTTT. Translating it yields CASSERTGATDTQYF.

This clonotype was seen a handful of times. This chain uses TRBV6-5 with TRBJ2-1, with a tentative D call TRBD2 (6 bases). Between the trimmed V and J ends, which lost 4 bases and 1 base, there was a span of 14 bases. Germline CDR1 reads MNHEY; CDR2 reads SVGAGI. The CDR3 loop spans 16 amino acids. The CDR3 spells CASSFFAGPSYNEQFF. The CDR3 nucleotides read TGTGCCAGCAGTTTTTTTGCGGGACCTTCCTACAATGAGCAGTTCTTC.

This clonotype was seen at least ten times. The chain employs TRBV12-3 or TRBV12-4 and TRBJ1-1; D is unresolved. This CDR3 has 12 amino acids. With 2 bases removed from V and 7 bases from J, the gap between germline ends came to 8 bases. The CDR3 DNA reads TGTGCCAGCAGTTTACAGAGAGTTGAAGCTTTCTTT. Translating gives CASSLQRVEAFF.

The rearrangement links TRBV5-1 to TRBJ2-6; D gene unclear. This CDR3 spans 16 amino acids. V was pared by 0 bases and J by 0 bases, with 7 bases between. Germline CDR1 is SGHRS and CDR2 is YFSETQ. The CDR3 spells CASSLASNSGANVLTF. The CDR3 DNA is TGCGCCAGCAGCTTGGCCAGTAACTCTGGGGCCAACGTCCTGACTTTC. Combining the CDR3 with reference TRBV5-1 and TRBJ2-6 gives the whole variable domain KAGVTQTPRYLIKTRGQQVTLSCSPISGHRSVSWYQQTPGQGLQFLFEYFSETQRNKGNFPGRFSGRQFSNSRSEMNVSTLELGDSALYLCASSLASNSGANVLTFGAGSRLTVL.

This clonotype was recorded a few times. The chain employs TRBV5-1 and TRBJ1-4; D remains unclear. V lost 4 bases, J lost 8 bases, and 15 bases lay in between. Per the germline V gene, CDR1 is SGHRS and CDR2 is YFSETQ. This CDR3 has 14 amino acids. CDR3 sequence: CASSGKGYGEKLFF. The CDR3 coding sequence is TGCGCCAGCAGCGGTAAAGGGTACGGGGAAAAACTGTTTTTT. Variable domain in full (rest from reference TRBV5-1 and TRBJ1-4): KAGVTQTPRYLIKTRGQQVTLSCSPISGHRSVSWYQQTPGQGLQFLFEYFSETQRNKGNFPGRFSGRQFSNSRSEMNVSTLELGDSALYLCASSGKGYGEKLFFGSGTQLSVL.

This clonotype has a count of ten or more. This rearrangement joins TRBV6-1 to TRBJ1-5; D perhaps matches TRBD1 (5 bases). Trimming removed 7 bases from V and 1 base from J, with 20 bases in between. Germline V lookup: CDR1 MNHNS, CDR2 SASEGT. The CDR3 covers 17 residues. The CDR3: CASITVDSLRSNQPQHF. CDR3 nucleotide sequence: TGTGCCAGCATAACGGTTGACAGTCTCAGGAGCAATCAGCCCCAGCATTTT.

This clonotype was observed at least ten times. The chain recombines TRBV29-1 with TRBJ2-7, with a possible D match to TRBD1 (5 bases). Trimming removed 7 bases at V and 0 bases at J, with 10 bases between. This CDR3 has 12 amino acids. Germline V CDR1 and CDR2: SQVTM, ANQGSEA. The CDR3 loop is CSARQSSYEQYF. Written as DNA, the CDR3 is TGCAGCGCAAGACAGAGCTCCTACGAGCAGTACTTC.

This clonotype was counted a few times. V and J are TRBV7-8 and TRBJ2-7, with TRBD1 as a possible D gene (6 bases). V dropped 4 bases and J dropped 3 bases, with 13 bases sitting between them. The germline gives CDR1 SGHVS, CDR2 FQNEAQ. The CDR3 extends over 14 amino acids. The CDR3 DNA reads TGTGCCAGCAGCTACGACGACAGGATCTACGAGCAGTACTTC. Protein: CASSYDDRIYEQYF.

The chain combines TRBV24-1 with TRBJ2-1; maybe TRBD1 (6 bases). The CDR3 loop spans 15 amino acids. The V end was cut by 3 bases, the J end by 6 bases, with 14 bases between. The germline V gene encodes CDR1 KGHDR and CDR2 SFDVKD. CDR3 sequence: CATSDLNRDLNEQFF. CDR3 sequence (DNA): TGTGCCACCAGTGATCTAAACAGGGACCTCAATGAGCAGTTCTTC.

This clonotype was seen ten or more times. The chain joins TRBV11-1 to TRBJ2-1, with TRBD2 as a possible D gene (5 bases). Germline lookup yields CDR1 SGHAT and CDR2 FQDESV (reference sequence). Trimming took 1 base from V and 9 from J, leaving 13 bases between them. CDR3 length: 14 amino acids. DNA for the CDR3: TGTGCCAGCAGCTTAGTTTGGGAGTATAGTGAGCAGTTCTTC. Amino acid sequence: CASSLVWEYSEQFF.

This clonotype was counted ten times or more. The CDR3 region has the DNA TGTGCCAGCAGCCAAGGGACAGGGGTGATCAATGAGCAGTTCTTC. Its protein is CASSQGTGVINEQFF. This chain uses TRBV5-5 with TRBJ2-1; 10 nucleotides agree with TRBD1. The germline CDR1 and CDR2 sequences are SGHKS and YYEKEE (reference sequence). The ends lost 4 bases at V and 6 bases at J; junction bases unmatched: 7. CDR3 length: 15 amino acids.

V usage is TRBV4-3 and J usage is TRBJ1-1, with D uncertain. Germline CDR1 LGHNA, CDR2 YSLEER. V was shortened by 0 bases and J by 1 base, with 12 bases between the two germline ends. CDR3 length: 16 residues. CDR3 DNA: TGCGCCAGCAGCCAAGATGCGGCGTCAGCGAACACTGAAGCTTTCTTT. Amino acid sequence: CASSQDAASANTEAFF.

There are many counts of this clonotype. The chain uses TRBV12-3 or TRBV12-4 and TRBJ2-5; D is unresolved. Deletions cut 6 bases from V and 5 bases from J, with 19 bases between. The CDR3 sequence is 15 residues long. The CDR3 here is CASSFRPGSVETQYF. Written as DNA, the CDR3 is TGTGCCAGCAGCTTCCGACCAGGCTCCGTGGAGACCCAGTACTTC.

This clonotype came up a few times. The chain combines TRBV11-2 with TRBJ2-7; 8 bases fit TRBD2. Losses at the gene ends were 3 bases for V and 2 bases for J; bases not matched to a gene: 12. Germline assignment: CDR1 SGHAT and CDR2 FQNNGV. This CDR3 spans 17 amino acids. As DNA, the CDR3 is TGTGCCAGCAGCTTCGCTCGTCGGCGGGAGGTCACCTACGAGCAGTACTTC. Protein: CASSFARRREVTYEQYF.